This TCR beta chain was retrieved from a study of T-cell reconstitution after alpha-beta-depleted transplantation in children. Study-level results: In some patients, recipient T cells and intrathymic progenitors surviving conditioning explained high day-60 diversity. Reported findings indicate that, about two months after transplant, alpha-beta T cells came from several hundred expanded clones, which were derived from non-depleted graft cells. At the one-year point after transplant, T-cell counts and TCRbeta diversity were found to come mostly from T cells that had been newly produced.

Unique molecular identifiers were incorporated when the TCRbeta library was constructed. TCRdb processed the PCR reads anew with MiXCR; each CDR3 protein has one entry. The data show over 200,000 distinct CDR3 sequences, with about 11% seen just once and under 30% held by the top ten. The CDR3 spans 12 residues. Between the trimmed V and J ends, which lost 6 bases and 6 bases, there was a span of 12 bases. Germline CDR1 DFQATT, CDR2 SNEGSKA (reference sequence). This clonotype was counted ten times or more. Its antigen is not known. Sequenced material: PBMCs, taken before TCRalphabeta/CD19-depleted stem cell transplant. The J gene is TRBJ2-1, the V gene TRBV20-1, with a tentative D call TRBD1 (6 bases). This receptor was obtained from a child younger than two with acute myeloid leukemia, due to receive a stem cell transplant. The CDR3 bases are TGCAGTGCCCAACTAGGGGGCAATGAGCAGTTCTTC. Protein: CSAQLGGNEQFF.